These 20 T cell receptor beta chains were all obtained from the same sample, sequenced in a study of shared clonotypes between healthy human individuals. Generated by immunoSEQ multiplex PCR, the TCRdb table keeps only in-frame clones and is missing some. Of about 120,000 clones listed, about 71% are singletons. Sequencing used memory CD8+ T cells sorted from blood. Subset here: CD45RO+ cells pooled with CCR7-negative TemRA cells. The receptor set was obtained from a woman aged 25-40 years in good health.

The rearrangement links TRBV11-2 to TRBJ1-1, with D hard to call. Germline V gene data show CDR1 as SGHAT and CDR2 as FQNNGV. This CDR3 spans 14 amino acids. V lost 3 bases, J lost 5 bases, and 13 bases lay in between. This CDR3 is CASSFLGRKTEAFF. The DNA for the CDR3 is TGTGCCAGCAGCTTTCTTGGGAGGAAGACTGAAGCTTTCTTT.

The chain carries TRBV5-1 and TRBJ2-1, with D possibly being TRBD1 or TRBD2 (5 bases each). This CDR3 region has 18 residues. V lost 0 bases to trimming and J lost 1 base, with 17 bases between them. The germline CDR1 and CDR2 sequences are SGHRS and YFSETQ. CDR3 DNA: TGCGCCAGCAGCTTGGCCGGGGACGGGGCCGGGTCCTACAATGAGCAGTTCTTC. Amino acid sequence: CASSLAGDGAGSYNEQFF. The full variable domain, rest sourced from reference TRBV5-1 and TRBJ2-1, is KAGVTQTPRYLIKTRGQQVTLSCSPISGHRSVSWYQQTPGQGLQFLFEYFSETQRNKGNFPGRFSGRQFSNSRSEMNVSTLELGDSALYLCASSLAGDGAGSYNEQFFGPGTRLTVL.

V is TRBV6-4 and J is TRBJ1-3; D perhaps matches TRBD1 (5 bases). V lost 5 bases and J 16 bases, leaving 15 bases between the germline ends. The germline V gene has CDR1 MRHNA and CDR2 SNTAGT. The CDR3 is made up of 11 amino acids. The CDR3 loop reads CASSPDTPRYF. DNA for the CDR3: TGTGCCAGCAGTCCGGACACCCCCCGTTATTTT.

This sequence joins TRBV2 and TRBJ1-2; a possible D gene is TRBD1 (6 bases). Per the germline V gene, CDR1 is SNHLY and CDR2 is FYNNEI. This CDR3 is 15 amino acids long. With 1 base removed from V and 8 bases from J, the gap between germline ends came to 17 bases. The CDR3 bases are TGTGCCAGCAGTGAAGTTCTTATTGGGGGGGCCGGCTACACCTTC. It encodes CASSEVLIGGAGYTF.

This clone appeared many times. The CDR3, as DNA: TGTGCCAGCAGTGGAGACCGAACCGGGACAGGGTTCTACAATGAGCAGTTCTTC. Translated: CASSGDRTGTGFYNEQFF. The chain carries TRBV25-1 and TRBJ2-1; 9 bases fit TRBD1. CDR1 and CDR2 from the germline V gene are MGHDK and SYGVNS. CDR3 length: 18 amino acids. V gave up 4 bases and J gave up 3 bases; unmatched junction bases: 13.

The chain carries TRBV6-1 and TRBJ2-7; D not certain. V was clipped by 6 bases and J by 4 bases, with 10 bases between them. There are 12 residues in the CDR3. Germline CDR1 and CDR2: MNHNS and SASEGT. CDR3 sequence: CASRYMGYEQYF. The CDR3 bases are TGTGCCAGCAGATACATGGGTTACGAGCAGTACTTC.

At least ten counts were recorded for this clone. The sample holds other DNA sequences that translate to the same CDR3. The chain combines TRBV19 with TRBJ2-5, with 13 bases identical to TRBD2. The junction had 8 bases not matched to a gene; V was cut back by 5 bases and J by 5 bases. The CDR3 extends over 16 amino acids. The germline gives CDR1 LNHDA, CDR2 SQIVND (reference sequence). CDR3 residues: CASSSGLAGVGETQYF. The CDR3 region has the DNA TGTGCCAGTAGTTCCGGACTAGCGGGAGTGGGGGAGACCCAGTACTTC.

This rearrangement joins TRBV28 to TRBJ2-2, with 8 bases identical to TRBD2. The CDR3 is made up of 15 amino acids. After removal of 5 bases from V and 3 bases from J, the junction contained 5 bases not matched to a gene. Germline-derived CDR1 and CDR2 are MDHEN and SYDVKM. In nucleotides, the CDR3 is TGTGCCAGCAGTAAACTAGCGGTCGACACCGGGGAGCTGTTTTTT. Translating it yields CASSKLAVDTGELFF.

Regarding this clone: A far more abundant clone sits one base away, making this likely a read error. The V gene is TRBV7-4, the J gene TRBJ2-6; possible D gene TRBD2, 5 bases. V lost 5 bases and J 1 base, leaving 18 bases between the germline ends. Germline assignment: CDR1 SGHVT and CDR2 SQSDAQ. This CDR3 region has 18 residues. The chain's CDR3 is CASSQNSHGESGANVLTF. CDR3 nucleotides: TGTGCCAGCAGCCAAAACAGTCACGGGGAATCTGGGGCCAACGTCCTGACTTTC.

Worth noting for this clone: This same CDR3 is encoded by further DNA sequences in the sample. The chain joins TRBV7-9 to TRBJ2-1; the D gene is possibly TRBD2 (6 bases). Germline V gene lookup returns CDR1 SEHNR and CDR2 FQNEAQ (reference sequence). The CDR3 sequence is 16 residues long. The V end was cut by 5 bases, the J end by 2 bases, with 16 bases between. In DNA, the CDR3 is TGTGCCAGCAGCCCCCGAGGAGGGTCGGCCTACAATGAGCAGTTCTTC. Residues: CASSPRGGSAYNEQFF. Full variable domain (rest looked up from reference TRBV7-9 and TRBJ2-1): DTGVSQNPRHKITKRGQNVTFRCDPISEHNRLYWYRQTLGQGPEFLTYFQNEAQLEKSRLLSDRFSAERPKGSFSTLEIQRTEQGDSAMYLCASSPRGGSAYNEQFFGPGTRLTVL.

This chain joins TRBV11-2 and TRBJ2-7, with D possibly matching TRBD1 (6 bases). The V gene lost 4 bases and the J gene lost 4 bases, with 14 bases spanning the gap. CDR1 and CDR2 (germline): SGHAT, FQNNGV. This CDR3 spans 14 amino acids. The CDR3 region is CASSSGFGQYEQYF. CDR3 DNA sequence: TGTGCCAGCAGCTCGGGATTTGGACAGTACGAGCAGTACTTC.

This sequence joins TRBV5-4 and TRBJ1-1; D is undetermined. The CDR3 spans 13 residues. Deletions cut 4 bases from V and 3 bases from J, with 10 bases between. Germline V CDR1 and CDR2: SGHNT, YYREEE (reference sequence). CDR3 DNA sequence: TGTGCCAGCAGCCGGGCCGGGGACACTGAAGCTTTCTTT. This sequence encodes CASSRAGDTEAFF.

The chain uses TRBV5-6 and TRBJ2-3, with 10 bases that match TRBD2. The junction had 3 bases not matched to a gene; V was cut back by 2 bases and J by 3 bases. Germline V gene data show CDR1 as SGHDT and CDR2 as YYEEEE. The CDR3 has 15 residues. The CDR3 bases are TGTGCCAGCAGCTTAACTAGCGGGATTACAGATACGCAGTATTTT. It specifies CASSLTSGITDTQYF.

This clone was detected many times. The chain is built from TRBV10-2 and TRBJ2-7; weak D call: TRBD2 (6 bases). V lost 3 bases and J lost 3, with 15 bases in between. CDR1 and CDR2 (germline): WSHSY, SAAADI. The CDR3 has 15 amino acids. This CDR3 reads CASSDGAGRGYEQYF. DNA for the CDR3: TGCGCCAGCAGTGATGGAGCGGGTCGAGGCTACGAGCAGTACTTC.

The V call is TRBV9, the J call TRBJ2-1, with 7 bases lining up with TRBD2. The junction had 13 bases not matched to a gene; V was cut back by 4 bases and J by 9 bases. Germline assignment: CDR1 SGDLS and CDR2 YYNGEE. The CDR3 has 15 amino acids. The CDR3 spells CASSYGGSGTGEQFF. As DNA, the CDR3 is TGTGCCAGCAGCTATGGGGGAAGCGGGACGGGTGAGCAGTTCTTC.

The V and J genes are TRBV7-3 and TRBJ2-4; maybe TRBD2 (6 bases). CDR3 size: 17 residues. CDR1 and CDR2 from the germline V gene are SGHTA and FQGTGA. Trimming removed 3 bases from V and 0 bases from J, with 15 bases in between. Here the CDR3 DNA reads TGTGCCAGCAGCTTCGGTACCTCGGGACTAGCCAAAAACATTCAGTACTTC. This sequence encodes CASSFGTSGLAKNIQYF.

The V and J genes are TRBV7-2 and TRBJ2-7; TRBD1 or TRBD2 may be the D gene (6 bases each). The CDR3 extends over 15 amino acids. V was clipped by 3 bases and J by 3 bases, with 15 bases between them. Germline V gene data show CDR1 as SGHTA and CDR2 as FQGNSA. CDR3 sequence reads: CASSFWGAHYYEQYF. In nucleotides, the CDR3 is TGTGCCAGCAGCTTCTGGGGGGCTCACTACTACGAGCAGTACTTC.

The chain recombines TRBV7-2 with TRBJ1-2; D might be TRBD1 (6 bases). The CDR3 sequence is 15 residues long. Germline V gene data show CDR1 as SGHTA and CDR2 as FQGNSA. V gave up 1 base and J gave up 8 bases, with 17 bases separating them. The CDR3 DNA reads TGTGCCAGCAGCTTAGTATCGTCTCCAGGGGACGGCTACACCTTC. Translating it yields CASSLVSSPGDGYTF.

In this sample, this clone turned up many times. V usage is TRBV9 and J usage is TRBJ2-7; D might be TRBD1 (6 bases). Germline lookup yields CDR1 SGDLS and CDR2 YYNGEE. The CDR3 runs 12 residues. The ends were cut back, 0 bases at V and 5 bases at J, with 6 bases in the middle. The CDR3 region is CASSVEGDEQYF. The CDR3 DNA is TGTGCCAGCAGCGTAGAGGGGGACGAGCAGTACTTC.

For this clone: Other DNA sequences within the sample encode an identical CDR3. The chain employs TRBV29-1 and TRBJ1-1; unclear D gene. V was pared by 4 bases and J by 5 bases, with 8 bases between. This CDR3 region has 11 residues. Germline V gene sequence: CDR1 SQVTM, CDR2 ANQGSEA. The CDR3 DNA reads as TGCAGCGTTGTGGGTGGAACTGAAGCTTTCTTT. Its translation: CSVVGGTEAFF.